The 25 T cell receptor beta chains reported below all come from one sample, sequenced in a study of blood T cells in healthy people across ages. Using a J-beta primer mix together with a sample-barcoded 5' primer, a second PCR was run for about 7 to 12 cycles. TCRdb re-called the 5' RACE reads with MiXCR, one entry per CDR3 protein. In the table there are around 400,000 distinct CDR3 sequences, approximately 52% of which are singletons. Sequences were obtained from blood. The receptors here all came from a man aged 55 to 70 in good health.

This clonotype was found many times. A much more abundant neighbour one base away suggests this may be a read error. V is TRBV4-1 and J is TRBJ2-1, with D unresolved. The DNA end lines up better with TRBJ2-7; the J call may be wrong. The CDR3 extends over 16 amino acids. Germline loops: CDR1 MGHRA, CDR2 YSYEKL. The CDR3 nucleotides read TGCGCCAGCAGCCAAGTCGACATGATAACCTACAATGAGCAGTACTTC. Translating it yields CASSQVDMITYNEQYF.

The chain employs TRBV20-1 and TRBJ1-2, with 7 bases that match TRBD1. V shed 3 bases and J 4 bases; nucleotides not matched to a gene: 8. CDR1 is DFQATT and CDR2 is SNEGSKA in the germline V gene (reference sequence). This CDR3 region has 14 residues. The CDR3 sequence is CSARIPQGSYGYTF. DNA for the CDR3: TGCAGTGCTAGGATACCACAGGGGAGCTATGGCTACACCTTC.

A note on this clonotype: The junction departs from the called germline gene at one end, perhaps through a read error. In nucleotides, the CDR3 is TGTGTCAGCAGCTCCCCGGACCGGCGGGCTAGCGGGGTTCTCTCCTACAATGAGCAGTTCTTC. This encodes CVSSSPDRRASGVLSYNEQFF. J is TRBJ2-1 and V is TRBV11-2; 9 bases match TRBD2. CDR1 and CDR2 (germline): SGHAT, FQNNGV. The CDR3 length is 21 residues.

The genes are TRBV20-1 and TRBJ1-2, with a weak D call TRBD1 (6 bases). This CDR3 is built from 13 residues. V was pared by 3 bases and J by 13 bases, with 21 bases between. The germline V gene encodes CDR1 DFQATT and CDR2 SNEGSKA (reference sequence). The CDR3 protein is CSASPFEGGASTF. DNA of the CDR3: TGCAGTGCTAGCCCCTTCGAGGGGGGCGCTTCCACCTTC.

This clonotype was counted at least ten times. The rearrangement uses TRBV7-2 and TRBJ1-2, with D unresolved. The CDR3 extends over 11 amino acids. With 3 bases removed from V and 7 bases from J, the gap between germline ends came to 6 bases. Germline lookup yields CDR1 SGHTA and CDR2 FQGNSA. This CDR3 is CASSLGGGYTF. Written as DNA, the CDR3 is TGTGCCAGCAGCTTGGGCGGTGGCTACACCTTC.

The CDR3 DNA sequence: TGTGCCAGCAGTTCCGGGAGGCTAACCCAAGCAGATACGCAGTATTTT. It codes for CASSSGRLTQADTQYF. The V and J genes are TRBV6-5 and TRBJ2-3, with TRBD2 matching 7 bases. Germline V gene sequence: CDR1 MNHEY, CDR2 SVGAGI. The CDR3 has 16 residues. Trimming removed 4 bases from V and 4 bases from J; junction bases left unmatched: 11.

In this sample, this clonotype turned up many times. The chain's CDR3 is CASSYAGLSTYEQYF. In nucleotides, the CDR3 is TGTGCCAGCAGTTACGCGGGACTGAGCACCTACGAGCAGTACTTC. The J gene is TRBJ2-7, the V gene TRBV6-5; perhaps TRBD2 as D (6 bases). Trimming pared 2 bases from V and 2 bases from J, leaving 13 bases between. The CDR3 runs to 15 residues. Germline V lookup: CDR1 MNHEY, CDR2 SVGAGI.

The chain combines TRBV20-1 with TRBJ1-5; TRBD1 matches 8 bases. J lost 2 bases, V lost 6 bases, and 6 bases had no gene match. The CDR3 has 14 amino acids. CDR1 is DFQATT and CDR2 is SNEGSKA in the germline V gene (reference sequence). CDR3: CSANRGSGNQPQHF. CDR3 DNA sequence: TGCAGTGCCAACAGGGGGTCTGGCAATCAGCCCCAGCATTTT.

This chain joins TRBV3-1 and TRBJ2-7; the match to TRBD1 covers 8 bases. With V trimmed by 0 bases and J by 1 base, 2 bases remained unmatched. In germline, CDR1 is LGHDT, CDR2 YNNKEL (reference sequence). This CDR3 is built from 15 residues. In DNA form, the CDR3 reads TGTGCCAGCAGCCAAGAAAACAGGGGGTCCTACGAGCAGTACTTC. This gives the protein CASSQENRGSYEQYF.

This clonotype occurred a few times. The rearrangement uses TRBV7-2 and TRBJ2-5; TRBD2 aligns across 8 bases. From germline, CDR1 is SGHTA and CDR2 FQGNSA. The V segment lost 4 bases and the J segment 4 bases; nucleotides outside the gene matches: 5. This CDR3 has 14 residues. The CDR3 coding sequence is TGTGCCAGCAGCTCGGGGGGGGCAGGAGAGACCCAGTACTTC. Protein product: CASSSGGAGETQYF.

There are many counts of this clonotype. The chain couples TRBV29-1 to TRBJ2-5; a weak D match, TRBD1 (6 bases). The germline V gene has CDR1 SQVTM and CDR2 ANQGSEA. The CDR3 is 14 amino acids. The V and J ends lost 4 bases and 0 bases respectively, with 12 bases between them. This chain's CDR3 is CSVVQQGNQETQYF. Here the CDR3 DNA reads TGCAGCGTTGTCCAACAGGGAAACCAAGAGACCCAGTACTTC. The full variable domain, its missing parts supplied by reference TRBV29-1 and TRBJ2-5, is SAVISQKPSRDICQRGTSLTIQCQVDSQVTMMFWYRQQPGQSLTLIATANQGSEATYESGFVIDKFPISRPNLTFSTLTVSNMSPEDSSIYLCSVVQQGNQETQYFGPGTRLLVL.

This chain links TRBV5-1 with TRBJ2-7; 8 nucleotides align to TRBD1. This CDR3 has 14 residues. The junction had 8 bases not matched to a gene; V was cut back by 3 bases and J by 6 bases. Germline CDR1 SGHRS, CDR2 YFSETQ. For the CDR3, the DNA is TGCGCCAGCAGCTCAGGACAGGGATCTTTCGAGCAGTACTTC. Encoded protein: CASSSGQGSFEQYF.

V is TRBV7-9 and J is TRBJ1-5; a weak D match, TRBD1 (6 bases). This CDR3 is built from 12 residues. Germline CDR1 reads SEHNR; CDR2 reads FQNEAQ (reference sequence). V lost 7 bases, J lost 6 bases, and 10 bases lay in between. The CDR3 sequence: CASMGAGQPQHF. The CDR3 nucleotides are TGTGCCAGCATGGGGGCGGGTCAGCCCCAGCATTTT.

The rearrangement uses TRBV28 and TRBJ2-5; 14 bases agree with TRBD2. Germline V gene data show CDR1 as MDHEN and CDR2 as SYDVKM. V trimming: 4 bases; J trimming: 11 bases; junction bases outside the gene matches: 12. The CDR3 is 16 amino acids. Written as DNA, the CDR3 is TGTGCCAGCAGTTCCCCCGGGACTAGCGGGAGTCGGGAGCAGTACTTC. Encoded protein: CASSSPGTSGSREQYF.

The gene calls are TRBV5-1 and TRBJ2-5; D perhaps matches TRBD2 (5 bases). CDR1 and CDR2 from the germline V gene are SGHRS and YFSETQ. This CDR3 comprises 15 residues. V was clipped by 1 base and J by 5 bases, with 15 bases between them. CDR3 loop: CASSLRRPGKETQYF. The CDR3 DNA reads as TGCGCCAGCAGCTTGAGACGGCCCGGGAAGGAGACCCAGTACTTC.

The chain couples TRBV6-1 to TRBJ2-1; D gene ambiguous. This CDR3 spans 13 amino acids. Trimming removed 6 bases at V and 10 bases at J, with 16 bases between. Germline CDR1 reads MNHNS; CDR2 reads SASEGT. CDR3 amino acids: CASRSIPWGEQFF. CDR3 in DNA: TGTGCCAGCAGATCTATCCCCTGGGGAGAGCAGTTCTTC.

The sample holds a few counts of this clonotype. The genes are TRBV12-3 or TRBV12-4 and TRBJ1-6; no definite D call. The CDR3 is 13 residues long. The V gene lost 1 base and the J gene lost 8 bases, with 6 bases spanning the gap. The CDR3 coding sequence is TGTGCCAGCAGTTTAGGAGCGGATTCACCCCTCCACTTT. It translates to CASSLGADSPLHF.

The chain recombines TRBV20-1 with TRBJ2-1, with D perhaps being TRBD1 or TRBD2 (5 bases each). Germline CDR1 and CDR2: DFQATT and SNEGSKA (reference sequence). This CDR3 has 11 residues. V was clipped by 6 bases and J by 5 bases, with 8 bases between them. CDR3 sequence: CSAGENNEQFF. The CDR3 region has the DNA TGCAGTGCAGGGGAGAACAATGAGCAGTTCTTC.

This clonotype was seen only a few times. Here the CDR3 reads CSAAVLQETQYF. DNA of the CDR3: TGCAGTGCTGCGGTGCTACAAGAGACCCAGTACTTC. This chain joins TRBV20-1 and TRBJ2-5; D call uncertain. Germline-derived CDR1 and CDR2 are DFQATT and SNEGSKA (reference sequence). This CDR3 has 12 residues. V lost 5 bases, J lost 2 bases, and 9 bases lay in between.

This clonotype was seen at least ten times. This chain joins TRBV13 and TRBJ2-5; 8 bases are a match to TRBD2. Trimming cost V 1 base and J 5 bases; bases outside gene matches: 6. Per germline, CDR1 PRHDT and CDR2 FYEKMQ (reference sequence). The CDR3 runs to 15 residues. CDR3 nucleotide sequence: TGTGCCAGCAGCTTAGACCGGGGGGGGTCCGAGACCCAGTACTTC. This gives the protein CASSLDRGGSETQYF.

This clonotype was observed many times. The rearrangement uses TRBV6-2 or TRBV6-3 and TRBJ2-2; 15 nucleotides line up with TRBD2. Per the germline V gene, CDR1 is MNHEY and CDR2 is SVGEGT. Trimming removed 8 bases from V and 4 bases from J; junction bases left unmatched: 2. There are 15 residues in the CDR3. CDR3 protein: CASSGLAGGTGELFF. The CDR3, as DNA: TGTGCCAGCTCGGGACTAGCGGGAGGCACCGGGGAGCTGTTTTTT.

The rearrangement joins TRBV11-2 to TRBJ2-3; 9 bases align to TRBD2. Germline V lookup: CDR1 SGHAT, CDR2 FQNNGV. The CDR3 consists of 16 residues. Trimming took 1 base from V and 6 from J; bases not matched to a gene: 8. The CDR3, as DNA: TGTGCCAGCAGCTTAGTACTAGCGGGTTTCCGGGATACGCAGTATTTT. Translating gives CASSLVLAGFRDTQYF.

This clonotype was counted only a few times. The rearrangement links TRBV20-1 to TRBJ1-2, with 7 bases lining up with TRBD1. The CDR3 length is 13 residues. V shed 6 bases and J 8 bases; nucleotides not matched to a gene: 12. Germline CDR1 reads DFQATT; CDR2 reads SNEGSKA (reference sequence). CDR3 DNA: TGCAGTGCGGAGCTAGGGGGCGGGCAGGGCTACACCTTC. Its translation: CSAELGGGQGYTF.

The rearrangement links TRBV5-1 to TRBJ1-3, with no clear D. CDR1 and CDR2 from the germline V gene are SGHRS and YFSETQ. CDR3 length equals 14 residues. Trimming shortened V by 0 bases and J by 7 bases, and 11 bases separated the two germline ends. CDR3 coding DNA: TGCGCCAGCAGCTTGGATAGGGAGACCAACACCATATATTTT. It yields the protein CASSLDRETNTIYF.

This clonotype showed up many times. With a much larger clone just one base away, this may be a read error. This chain links TRBV25-1 with TRBJ1-2, with D possibly TRBD1 on 5 matching bases. Germline V gene lookup returns CDR1 MGHDK and CDR2 SYGVNS. The V end was cut by 4 bases, the J end by 4 bases, with 10 bases between. CDR3 length equals 13 residues. Written as DNA, the CDR3 is TGTGCCAGCAGTGGGGGTAGGGGCTATGGCTACACCTTC. Its protein product is CASSGGRGYGYTF.